This TCR beta chain was found in a study of beta chain features in type 1 diabetes. Overall study findings and caveats: Shorter TCRB CDR3s, moderately but significantly so, marked every one of the four CD4+ subsets in Type 1 diabetes patients.

V lost 4 bases to trimming and J lost 5 bases; unmatched junction nucleotides: 1. The germline gives CDR1 LGHNA, CDR2 YNFKEQ. CDR3 size: 13 residues. Expressed TCRB transcripts were sequenced because the isolated RNA had all been reverse transcribed beforehand. Profiled with immunoSEQ multiplex PCR; TCRdb holds only in-frame clones, not every one. Here the sample spans about 120,000 clones, about a sixth being singletons. About this clone itself: Its antigen is unidentified.

This clonotype was sampled from a man aged 30 to 45 with type 1 diabetes. Sequenced: central memory CD4+ T cells from blood. This chain links TRBV4-2 with TRBJ2-2, with TRBD2 matching over 7 bases. The CDR3 DNA reads TGTGCCAGCAGCCCCGGGGGGACCGGGGAGCTGTTTTTT. This encodes CASSPGGTGELFF.